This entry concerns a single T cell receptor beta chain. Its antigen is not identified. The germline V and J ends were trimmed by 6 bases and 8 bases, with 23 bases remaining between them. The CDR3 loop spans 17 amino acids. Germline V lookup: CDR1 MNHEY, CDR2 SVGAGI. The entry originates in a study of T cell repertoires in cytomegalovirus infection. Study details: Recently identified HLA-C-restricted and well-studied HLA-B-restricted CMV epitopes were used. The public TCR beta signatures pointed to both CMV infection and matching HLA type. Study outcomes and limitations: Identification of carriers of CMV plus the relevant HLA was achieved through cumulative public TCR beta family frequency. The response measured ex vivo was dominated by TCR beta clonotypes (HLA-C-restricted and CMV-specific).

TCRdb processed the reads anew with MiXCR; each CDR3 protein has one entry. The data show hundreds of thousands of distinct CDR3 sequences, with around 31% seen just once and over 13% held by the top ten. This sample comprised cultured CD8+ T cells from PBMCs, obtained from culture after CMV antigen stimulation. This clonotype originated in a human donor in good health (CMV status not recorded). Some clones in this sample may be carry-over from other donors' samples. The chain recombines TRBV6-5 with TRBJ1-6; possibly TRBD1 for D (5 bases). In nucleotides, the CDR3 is TGTGCCAGCAGAACCCGGGGGTGGGATCGCTTATATTCACCCCTCCACTTT. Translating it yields CASRTRGWDRLYSPLHF.